This entry concerns a single TCR beta chain. Antigen specificity is unknown. 13 Jbeta primers and 60 Vbeta primers were used for the PCR. Method: immunoSEQ multiplex PCR; TCRdb's copy keeps in-frame clones and lacks some. The sample gives 130,000 to 150,000 clones, about 80% of which show up once; approximately 4% is in the top ten. This sample is drawn from a study of cytomegalovirus exposure and HLA in healthy donors. The junction had 10 bases not matched to a gene; V was cut back by 2 bases and J by 10 bases. The CDR3 covers 15 residues. The germline gives CDR1 MNHEY, CDR2 SMNVEV (reference sequence). General study results and limits: A later analysis linked fewer than 20,000 TCR beta sequences to HLA alleles at 0.05 false discovery rate. CMV serostatus was the sole immune exposure data available. Analyzed later, most CMV-associated TCR beta chains appeared HLA-restricted.

This TCR came from a man younger than 30 in good health and CMV-seronegative. Sequencing input: PBMCs. V usage is TRBV27 and J usage is TRBJ1-5; TRBD1 agrees at 8 bases. The CDR3 reads CASSLGGQGPVPQHF. In DNA, the CDR3 is TGTGCCAGCAGTTTAGGAGGACAGGGACCGGTACCCCAGCATTTT.